The 16 T cell receptor beta chains below were found in one sample sequenced in a study of shared clonotypes between healthy human individuals (dated by TCRdb to 2018 to 2020). Library preparation was by the immunoSEQ multiplex PCR assay. Entries here come from immuneACCESS through TCRdb and include only in-frame sequences with V and J called. Some clones fail to appear in such tables; in the studies checked, an unresolved V gene covers under half of the shortfall, and the cause of the remainder is unknown. A total of roughly 1,800,000 clones appear in this sample, approximately 94% of them only once. Less than 1.5% of the sample rests with the top ten. CD8 naive samples were obtained by positive selection for CCR7 among CD45RO-negative cells, yielding a CD45RA+CCR7+ population from which TemRA cells were excluded. Material for sequencing was naive CD8+ T cells sorted from blood. Per the publication, the cell subset or site label means: CD45RA+CCR7+. The receptors stem from a man younger than 30 in good health.

This chain links TRBV10-3 with TRBJ2-2, with D possibly called TRBD1 or TRBD2 (5 bases each). This CDR3 has 14 amino acids. Germline CDR1 reads ENHRY; CDR2 reads SYGVKD. Trimming took off 8 bases at V and 1 base at J, with 11 bases between the two ends. The CDR3 spells CAIAEGRNTGELFF. The CDR3 DNA reads TGTGCCATCGCCGAGGGGCGGAACACCGGGGAGCTGTTTTTT.

Note on this clone: The sample contains more than one DNA sequence encoding this CDR3. The chain uses TRBV7-9 and TRBJ2-3; D unclear. The CDR3 covers 12 residues. Germline V CDR1 and CDR2: SEHNR, FQNEAQ (reference sequence). V shed 5 bases and J shed 5 bases, with 8 bases lying between them. CDR3 sequence (DNA): TGTGCCAGCAGCCCCCCTCTAGATACGCAGTATTTT. This encodes CASSPPLDTQYF. Looking up the rest from reference TRBV7-9 and TRBJ2-3 gives the full variable domain: DTGVSQNPRHKITKRGQNVTFRCDPISEHNRLYWYRQTLGQGPEFLTYFQNEAQLEKSRLLSDRFSAERPKGSFSTLEIQRTEQGDSAMYLCASSPPLDTQYFGPGTRLTVL.

This clone showed up just once. The sample has other DNA sequences that encode this CDR3 too. The J gene is TRBJ2-7, the V gene TRBV7-8; TRBD2 matches 7 bases. The CDR3 totals 12 residues. Germline assignment: CDR1 SGHVS and CDR2 FQNEAQ. J was trimmed by 4 bases and V by 5 bases; bases with no gene match: 2. The CDR3 reads CASSPGGYEQYF. The CDR3 DNA follows: TGTGCCAGCAGCCCGGGGGGTTACGAGCAGTACTTC.

The chain uses TRBV30 and TRBJ2-1; 7 bases are a match to TRBD2. This CDR3 is 18 amino acids long. CDR1 and CDR2 from the germline V gene are GTSNPN and SVGIG (reference sequence). After removal of 0 bases from V and 7 bases from J, the junction contained 18 bases not matched to a gene. The CDR3 here is CAWSVLKPAGILVNEQFF. DNA for the CDR3: TGTGCCTGGAGTGTACTCAAGCCAGCGGGGATTTTGGTAAATGAGCAGTTCTTC. Drawing the rest from reference TRBV30 and TRBJ2-1, the complete variable domain is SQTIHQWPATLVQPVGSPLSLECTVEGTSNPNLYWYRQAAGRGLQLLFYSVGIGQISSEVPQNLSASRPQDRQFILSSKKLLLSDSGFYLCAWSVLKPAGILVNEQFFGPGTRLTVL.

CDR3 sequence (DNA): TGTGCCAGCAGCTTGGGGGGTTTTTTCTCTGGGGCCAACGTCCTGACTTTC. Residues: CASSLGGFFSGANVLTF. J is TRBJ2-6 and V is TRBV5-8, with unresolved D. The length of the CDR3 is 17 residues. CDR1 and CDR2 (germline): SGHTS, YDEGEE. Between the trimmed V and J ends, which lost 0 bases and 0 bases, there was a span of 10 bases.

The chain couples TRBV6-5 to TRBJ2-7; D gene uncertain. Trimming stripped 5 bases from V and 3 bases from J, with 11 bases between. This CDR3 region has 13 residues. From germline, CDR1 is MNHEY and CDR2 SVGAGI. CDR3 loop: CASSPVQRYEQYF. In DNA, the CDR3 is TGTGCCAGCAGTCCTGTCCAGCGCTACGAGCAGTACTTC.

The chain is built from TRBV10-1 and TRBJ2-7; 8 bases align to TRBD1. Germline values: CDR1 WNHNN, CDR2 SYGVQD (reference sequence). The CDR3 covers 15 residues. Trimming at V came to 4 bases and at J to 5 bases, leaving 10 bases not matched to a gene. CDR3 loop: CASSAGRQGLHEQYF. CDR3 coding DNA: TGCGCCAGCAGTGCAGGGAGACAGGGGTTGCACGAGCAGTACTTC.

In its sample, this clone was seen once. The junction and the germline gene differ at one end; a read error may be behind it. This chain uses TRBV6-1 with TRBJ2-5; a possible D gene is TRBD1 (6 bases). CDR1 MNHNS and CDR2 SASEGT come from the germline V gene. CDR3 length: 11 residues. DNA for the CDR3: TGTGCCAGCAGTGAATCAGGGGCGAAACACTTC. Its protein product is CASSESGAKHF.

CDR3 bases: TGTGCCAGCAGTTACTTCCCAGGGCATAGCACAGATACGCAGTATTTT. Amino acids: CASSYFPGHSTDTQYF. The chain employs TRBV6-6 and TRBJ2-3; TRBD1 might be the D (5 bases). Germline CDR1 MNHNY, CDR2 SVGAGI (reference sequence). With 1 base removed from V and 0 bases from J, the gap between germline ends came to 11 bases. CDR3 length: 16 amino acids.

V and J are TRBV30 and TRBJ2-1, with D possibly being TRBD1 (5 bases). The CDR3 extends over 14 amino acids. The germline gives CDR1 GTSNPN, CDR2 SVGIG (reference sequence). Trimming took 3 bases from V and 3 from J, leaving 12 bases between them. CDR3 nucleotides: TGTGCCTGGAGCTCAGGGTCAGACTACAATGAGCAGTTCTTC. Protein sequence: CAWSSGSDYNEQFF. Using reference TRBV30 and TRBJ2-1 for the parts outside the CDR3, the full variable domain is SQTIHQWPATLVQPVGSPLSLECTVEGTSNPNLYWYRQAAGRGLQLLFYSVGIGQISSEVPQNLSASRPQDRQFILSSKKLLLSDSGFYLCAWSSGSDYNEQFFGPGTRLTVL.

The chain recombines TRBV30 with TRBJ2-3, with a tentative D call TRBD1 (5 bases). The CDR3 contains 16 residues. CDR1 and CDR2 from the germline V gene are GTSNPN and SVGIG (reference sequence). With 1 base removed from V and 1 base from J, the gap between germline ends came to 15 bases. CDR3 residues: CAWSARVGRGTDTQYF. The CDR3 DNA reads TGTGCCTGGAGTGCCAGGGTCGGTCGGGGCACAGATACGCAGTATTTT.

This clone has a single count. The sample has other DNA sequences that encode this CDR3 too. The V and J genes are TRBV7-9 and TRBJ2-5; D gene uncertain. V lost 6 bases, J lost 5 bases, and 7 bases lay in between. The germline CDR1 and CDR2 sequences are SEHNR and FQNEAQ (reference sequence). CDR3 length: 11 amino acids. The CDR3 DNA is TGTGCCAGCAGTCACCTGGAGACCCAGTACTTC. Its protein is CASSHLETQYF.

The chain employs TRBV6-5 and TRBJ2-3; D gene ambiguous. V gave up 2 bases and J gave up 6 bases, with 12 bases separating them. This CDR3 spans 14 amino acids. Germline CDR1 reads MNHEY; CDR2 reads SVGAGI. The CDR3 DNA follows: TGTGCCAGCAGTTACGCCGGCAGATCGGATACGCAGTATTTT. The encoded protein is CASSYAGRSDTQYF.

The chain recombines TRBV27 with TRBJ2-3; 7 bases map to TRBD2. The V and J ends lost 5 bases and 3 bases, in that order; junction bases with no gene match: 14. The CDR3 sequence is 17 residues long. Germline assignment: CDR1 MNHEY and CDR2 SMNVEV (reference sequence). The CDR3 nucleotides read TGTGCCAGCAGTCCGCTCGTGGAGGGAGGGGTGACAGATACGCAGTATTTT. Translating gives CASSPLVEGGVTDTQYF.

Concerning this clone: This specimen includes other DNA sequences encoding the same CDR3. The rearrangement joins TRBV6-5 to TRBJ2-1; 8 nucleotides line up with TRBD2. This CDR3 has 14 amino acids. The germline V gene encodes CDR1 MNHEY and CDR2 SVGAGI. Trimming at V came to 2 bases and at J to 3 bases, leaving 0 bases not matched to a gene. The CDR3 region is CASSYAGGYNEQFF. In nucleotides, the CDR3 is TGTGCCAGCAGTTACGCGGGAGGCTACAATGAGCAGTTCTTC.

This sequence joins TRBV5-4 and TRBJ2-3; D remains unclear. V lost 1 base and J lost 3, with 12 bases in between. Germline assignment: CDR1 SGHNT and CDR2 YYREEE (reference sequence). The CDR3 runs to 15 residues. The CDR3 DNA sequence: TGTGCCAGCAGCTTGCTATCGGTTTCAACAGATACGCAGTATTTT. Its protein product is CASSLLSVSTDTQYF.